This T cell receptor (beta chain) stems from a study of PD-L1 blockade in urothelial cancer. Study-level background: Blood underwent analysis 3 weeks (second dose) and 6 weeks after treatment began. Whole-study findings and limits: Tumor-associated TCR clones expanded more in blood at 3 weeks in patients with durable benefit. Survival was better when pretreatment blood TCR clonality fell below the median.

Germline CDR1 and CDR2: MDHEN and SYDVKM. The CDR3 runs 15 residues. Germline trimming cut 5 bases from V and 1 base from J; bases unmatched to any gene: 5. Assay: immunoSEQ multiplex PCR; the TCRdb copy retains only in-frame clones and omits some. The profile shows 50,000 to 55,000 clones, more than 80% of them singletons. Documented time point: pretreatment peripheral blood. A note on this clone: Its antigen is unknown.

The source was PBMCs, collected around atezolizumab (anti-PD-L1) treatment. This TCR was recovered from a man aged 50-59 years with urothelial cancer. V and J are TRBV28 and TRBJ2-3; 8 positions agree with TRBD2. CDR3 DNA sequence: TGTGCCAGCAGTCCAGGACTAGCTGGCACAGATACGCAGTATTTT. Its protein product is CASSPGLAGTDTQYF.